A single sample is the source of the 8 T cell receptor beta chains below, sequenced in a study of T cell repertoires in cytomegalovirus infection. Using its own MiXCR run on the reads, TCRdb lists one record per CDR3 protein. This table has 200,000 or so distinct CDR3 sequences, 28% appearing once. Sequenced material: PBMCs. The source of these receptors is a human donor in good health (CMV status not recorded). Some clones in this sample may be carry-over from other donors' samples.

With respect to this clonotype: This may stem from a read error, because a much larger clone lies one nucleotide away. V is TRBV12-3 or TRBV12-4 and J is TRBJ1-4, with D uncertain. This CDR3 has 18 amino acids. CDR3 in amino acids: CARSFSTSRRATNEKLFF. The CDR3 DNA reads TGTGCCCGCAGCTTTTCCACTTCCCGCCGCGCAACTAATGAAAAACTGTTTTTT.

A few counts support this clonotype. The J gene is TRBJ1-5, the V gene TRBV2, with D perhaps matching TRBD1 (5 bases). The CDR3 runs to 12 residues. CDR1 and CDR2 (germline): SNHLY, FYNNEI. Trimming removed 4 bases at V and 16 bases at J, with 17 bases between. The CDR3 loop reads CASSGRDGLKHF. For the CDR3, the DNA is TGTGCCAGCAGTGGCCGGGACGGGCTAAAACATTTT. Together with reference TRBV2 and TRBJ1-5, the CDR3 gives the full variable domain: EPEVTQTPSHQVTQMGQEVILRCVPISNHLYFYWYRQILGQKVEFLVSFYNNEISEKSEIFDDQFSVERPDGSNFTLKIRSTKLEDSAMYFCASSGRDGLKHFGDGTRLSIL.

In its sample, this clonotype was seen a few times. CDR3 protein: CASSGGLAGSYNEQFF. The CDR3, as DNA: TGTGCCAGCAGCGGAGGACTAGCGGGGAGTTACAATGAGCAGTTCTTC. V usage is TRBV7-9 and J usage is TRBJ2-1, with 12 bases identical to TRBD2. Germline CDR1 reads SEHNR; CDR2 reads FQNEAQ (reference sequence). The CDR3 is 16 residues long. Trimming cost V 5 bases and J 4 bases; bases outside gene matches: 6.

This clonotype has more than one count but fewer than ten. The chain carries TRBV12-5 and TRBJ2-1; D tentatively reads TRBD1 or TRBD2 (5 bases each). This CDR3 comprises 14 residues. Trimming shortened V by 5 bases and J by 6 bases, and 14 bases separated the two germline ends. Germline V gene lookup returns CDR1 LGHNT and CDR2 FRNRAP. CDR3 bases: TGTGCTAGTGGTCCCCGGGACGCGGGCAATGAGCAGTTCTTC. This sequence encodes CASGPRDAGNEQFF. Drawing the rest from reference TRBV12-5 and TRBJ2-1, the complete variable domain is DARVTQTPRHKVTEMGQEVTMRCQPILGHNTVFWYRQTMMQGLELLAYFRNRAPLDDSGMPKDRFSAEMPDATLATLKIQPSEPRDSAVYFCASGPRDAGNEQFFGPGTRLTVL.

This clonotype was counted only a few times. The rearrangement uses TRBV9 and TRBJ2-2, with 12 positions matching TRBD2. The germline V gene encodes CDR1 SGDLS and CDR2 YYNGEE. With V trimmed by 4 bases and J by 0 bases, 4 bases remained unmatched. CDR3 size: 17 residues. As DNA, the CDR3 is TGTGCCAGCAGCAGAGGACTAGCGGGGCCGAACACCGGGGAGCTGTTTTTT. It yields the protein CASSRGLAGPNTGELFF.

In its sample, this clonotype was seen a few times. The chain recombines TRBV9 with TRBJ2-7; the match to TRBD2 covers 14 bases. CDR1 SGDLS and CDR2 YYNGEE come from the germline V gene. J gave up 6 bases and V 3 bases, and 11 bases lay outside the gene matches. The CDR3 extends over 17 amino acids. CDR3 residues: CASSARGLAGDQGEQYF. CDR3 DNA: TGTGCCAGCAGCGCCCGGGGACTAGCGGGGGATCAAGGCGAGCAGTACTTC.

The chain recombines TRBV7-2 with TRBJ2-3; the D is unclear. The CDR3 is made up of 13 amino acids. CDR1 is SGHTA, CDR2 FQGNSA, per germline. The germline V and J ends were trimmed by 4 bases and 6 bases, with 11 bases remaining between them. CDR3 sequence reads: CASSSLLQDTQYF. The CDR3, as DNA: TGTGCCAGCAGCTCCCTCTTACAGGATACGCAGTATTTT. The full variable domain, in which reference TRBV7-2 and TRBJ2-3 provide the parts outside the CDR3, is GAGVSQSPSNKVTEKGKDVELRCDPISGHTALYWYRQSLGQGLEFLIYFQGNSAPDKSGLPSDRFSAERTGGSVSTLTIQRTQQEDSAVYLCASSSLLQDTQYFGPGTRLTVL.

V gene TRBV12-3 or TRBV12-4 combines with J gene TRBJ1-6; 9 bases line up with TRBD1. This CDR3 contains 14 residues. V lost 5 bases and J lost 9; bases outside the gene matches: 5. The CDR3 here is CASSKTGGGSPLHF. The CDR3 DNA sequence: TGTGCCAGCAGTAAGACAGGGGGTGGTTCACCCCTCCACTTT.